These 23 T cell receptor beta chains originate from one sample sequenced in a study of T-cell memory formation after mild COVID-19. TCRdb analysed the 5' RACE reads with MiXCR anew, one entry per CDR3 protein. The table includes 65,000 to 90,000 distinct CDR3 sequences, roughly 13% detected once. Sequencing used PBMCs or a T cell subset sorted from them (not recorded which). The source of these receptors is a man between 18 and 29 years old who had mild COVID-19 (a few samples of this study predate the infection). Cell type and time point are not known.

The chain links TRBV5-1 to TRBJ1-2; no definite D call. The V gene lost 7 bases and the J gene lost 3 bases, with 7 bases spanning the gap. This CDR3 is built from 11 residues. Germline lookup yields CDR1 SGHRS and CDR2 YFSETQ. CDR3 residues: CASGEDYGYTF. The DNA of the CDR3 is TGCGCCAGCGGCGAGGACTATGGCTACACCTTC.

The chain recombines TRBV6-5 with TRBJ2-2; a possible D gene is TRBD1 (5 bases). Per the germline V gene, CDR1 is MNHEY and CDR2 is SVGAGI. V was cut by 11 bases and J by 0 bases, with 10 bases left in between. This CDR3 has 13 residues. The CDR3 bases are TGTGCCTCTCTCAGGGCGAACACCGGGGAGCTGTTTTTT. Encoded protein: CASLRANTGELFF.

The rearrangement uses TRBV28 and TRBJ2-2; D is perhaps TRBD2 (5 bases). The CDR3 is 12 amino acids. V was cut by 10 bases and J by 8 bases, with 14 bases left in between. Per the germline V gene, CDR1 is MDHEN and CDR2 is SYDVKM. Written as DNA, the CDR3 is TGTGCCATACAACGGGGAACGGGGGAGCTGTTTTTT. It translates to CAIQRGTGELFF.

This clonotype was counted between two and nine times. The chain joins TRBV2 to TRBJ1-1; D perhaps matches TRBD1 (5 bases). Trimming took off 9 bases at V and 5 bases at J, with 7 bases between the two ends. The V gene's germline CDR1 is SNHLY and CDR2 FYNNEI. The CDR3 consists of 10 residues. The CDR3 protein is CASWGTEAFF. The CDR3 region has the DNA TGTGCCAGTTGGGGGACTGAAGCTTTCTTT.

The genes are TRBV29-1 and TRBJ1-1; D is perhaps TRBD1 (5 bases). Trimming took off 4 bases at V and 0 bases at J, with 12 bases between the two ends. The CDR3 runs to 14 residues. Germline CDR1 and CDR2: SQVTM and ANQGSEA. CDR3 sequence: CSVGEGYMNTEAFF. For the CDR3, the DNA is TGCAGCGTTGGGGAGGGGTATATGAACACTGAAGCTTTCTTT.

This chain links TRBV6-6 with TRBJ1-5; tentatively, D is TRBD1 (6 bases). V dropped 7 bases and J dropped 11 bases, with 18 bases sitting between them. Per germline, CDR1 MNHNY and CDR2 SVGAGI (reference sequence). The CDR3 is 13 residues long. The CDR3 protein is CASMGHNLVSQHF. DNA of the CDR3: TGTGCCAGCATGGGACACAACTTAGTTTCCCAGCATTTT.

The rearrangement uses TRBV2 and TRBJ2-1; D not certain. The CDR3 is made up of 11 amino acids. The germline V gene has CDR1 SNHLY and CDR2 FYNNEI. Trimming pared 1 base from V and 7 bases from J, leaving 2 bases between. This CDR3 reads CASSEGNEQFF. The DNA of the CDR3 is TGTGCCAGCAGTGAAGGGAATGAGCAGTTCTTC.

This clonotype showed up just a few times. The chain joins TRBV4-3 to TRBJ2-2; possible D gene TRBD2, 5 bases. The germline CDR1 and CDR2 sequences are LGHNA and YSLEER. The V gene lost 6 bases and the J gene lost 8 bases, with 16 bases spanning the gap. There are 14 residues in the CDR3. CDR3 residues: CASRVGVLGGELFF. The DNA for the CDR3 is TGCGCCAGCAGAGTCGGGGTCTTAGGAGGGGAGCTGTTTTTT.

The gene calls are TRBV5-1 and TRBJ1-1, with 7 bases aligning to TRBD1. CDR1 is SGHRS, CDR2 YFSETQ, per germline. The CDR3 extends over 17 amino acids. J gave up 0 bases and V 0 bases, and 8 bases lay outside the gene matches. The CDR3 nucleotides are TGCGCCAGCAGCTTGGCAACTGGGGGACAGTTGAACACTGAAGCTTTCTTT. Protein product: CASSLATGGQLNTEAFF.

This clonotype came up a few times. The chain uses TRBV12-3 or TRBV12-4 and TRBJ2-5, with TRBD1 as a possible D gene (6 bases). This CDR3 region has 13 residues. The V and J ends lost 7 bases and 4 bases respectively, with 13 bases between them. The CDR3 nucleotides read TGTGCCAGCACCTGGGGCAGGGGAGAGACCCAGTACTTC. It yields the protein CASTWGRGETQYF.

This clonotype was picked up a small number of times. The chain links TRBV12-3 or TRBV12-4 to TRBJ2-3; the match to TRBD2 covers 7 bases. The trim removed 10 bases at V and 2 bases at J, leaving 9 bases unmatched. The CDR3 extends over 14 amino acids. The chain's CDR3 is CANRQRGTTDTQYF. Written as DNA, the CDR3 is TGTGCCAACCGCCAGCGGGGCACCACAGATACGCAGTATTTT.

This clonotype has more than one count but fewer than ten. The rearrangement links TRBV7-6 to TRBJ2-2; D is perhaps TRBD2 (5 bases). CDR3 size: 13 residues. The germline CDR1 and CDR2 sequences are SGHVS and FNYEAQ. The V gene lost 3 bases and the J gene lost 9 bases, with 11 bases spanning the gap. In DNA, the CDR3 is TGTGCCAGCAGCTTTCCGGGAAATCGGGAGCTGTTTTTT. Residues: CASSFPGNRELFF.

The rearrangement joins TRBV27 to TRBJ1-2, with a weak D call TRBD1 (5 bases). Trimming removed 3 bases at V and 8 bases at J, with 13 bases between. Germline CDR1 and CDR2: MNHEY and SMNVEV (reference sequence). The CDR3 is made up of 13 amino acids. Here the CDR3 reads CASSLGGVGGYTF. CDR3 coding DNA: TGTGCCAGCAGTTTGGGGGGGGTCGGAGGCTACACCTTC.

This clonotype appeared a few times. The chain combines TRBV6-5 with TRBJ1-3, with D tentatively TRBD1 (6 bases). Between the trimmed V and J ends, which lost 4 bases and 6 bases, there was a span of 7 bases. The CDR3 extends over 12 amino acids. Germline V gives CDR1 MNHEY, CDR2 SVGAGI. CDR3 coding DNA: TGTGCCAGCAGTTCAGGGGTAAACACCATATATTTT. It translates to CASSSGVNTIYF.

This clonotype was seen a few times. The CDR3 spells CASSQGAAGYNEQFF. CDR3 DNA sequence: TGTGCCAGCAGTCAGGGGGCCGCTGGCTACAATGAGCAGTTCTTC. This sequence joins TRBV12-3 or TRBV12-4 and TRBJ2-1; 8 positions agree with TRBD1. Trimming cost V 5 bases and J 3 bases; bases outside gene matches: 6. The CDR3 is made up of 15 amino acids.

There are a few counts of this clonotype. J is TRBJ1-3 and V is TRBV7-2; 9 nucleotides line up with TRBD1. Germline CDR1 SGHTA, CDR2 FQGNSA. V lost 4 bases to trimming and J lost 4 bases; unmatched junction nucleotides: 5. This CDR3 is built from 15 residues. The CDR3 loop reads CASSSQGALGNTIYF. CDR3 DNA: TGTGCCAGCAGCTCACAGGGGGCGCTGGGAAACACCATATATTTT. The variable domain in full, with the rest retrieved from reference TRBV7-2 and TRBJ1-3, is GAGVSQSPSNKVTEKGKDVELRCDPISGHTALYWYRQSLGQGLEFLIYFQGNSAPDKSGLPSDRFSAERTGGSVSTLTIQRTQQEDSAVYLCASSSQGALGNTIYFGEGSWLTVV.

V gene TRBV20-1 combines with J gene TRBJ2-7, with 7 bases identical to TRBD1. Germline values: CDR1 DFQATT, CDR2 SNEGSKA (reference sequence). The ends lost 5 bases at V and 2 bases at J; junction bases unmatched: 12. The CDR3 extends over 15 amino acids. This CDR3 is CSASDRANPPYEQYF. CDR3 coding DNA: TGCAGTGCTTCCGACAGGGCCAACCCTCCCTACGAGCAGTACTTC.

The chain joins TRBV5-6 to TRBJ2-7; D remains ambiguous. The germline V gene has CDR1 SGHDT and CDR2 YYEEEE. V lost 4 bases and J lost 6, with 14 bases in between. The CDR3 runs 13 residues. The CDR3 sequence is CASSQLLRSEQYV. The DNA of the CDR3 is TGTGCCAGCAGCCAGCTCTTAAGAAGCGAGCAGTACGTC.

This clonotype was seen at least ten times. The rearrangement uses TRBV4-3 and TRBJ2-1; D remains unclear. The CDR3 is 14 residues long. Germline CDR1 and CDR2: LGHNA and YSLEER. The germline V and J ends were trimmed by 4 bases and 3 bases, with 10 bases remaining between them. Here the CDR3 reads CASSPPSNYNEQFF. For the CDR3, the DNA is TGCGCCAGCAGCCCCCCCAGCAACTACAATGAGCAGTTCTTC.

This clonotype has ten or more counts. The rearrangement links TRBV4-3 to TRBJ2-1; the match to TRBD2 covers 10 bases. Unmatched junction bases numbered 3, after V lost 0 bases and J lost 4 bases. The germline CDR1 and CDR2 sequences are LGHNA and YSLEER. CDR3 length equals 16 residues. The CDR3, as DNA: TGCGCCAGCAGCCAAGAGAGTAGCGGGGGGTACAATGAGCAGTTCTTC. Protein sequence: CASSQESSGGYNEQFF.

The chain couples TRBV28 to TRBJ2-5; D ambiguous. V lost 6 bases and J 5 bases, leaving 16 bases between the germline ends. This CDR3 is 14 amino acids long. Per germline, CDR1 MDHEN and CDR2 SYDVKM. The CDR3 region is CASSGLGDLETQYF. The DNA of the CDR3 is TGTGCCAGCAGCGGGCTAGGAGATCTGGAGACCCAGTACTTC.

The chain is built from TRBV19 and TRBJ1-1; tentative D call: TRBD1 (5 bases). The CDR3 has 14 amino acids. Looked up from germline, CDR1 is LNHDA and CDR2 is SQIVND (reference sequence). The V and J ends lost 5 bases and 4 bases respectively, with 14 bases between them. This CDR3 is CASSPAGGGTEAFF. For the CDR3, the DNA is TGTGCCAGTAGTCCAGCCGGGGGTGGCACTGAAGCTTTCTTT.

A few counts support this clonotype. J is TRBJ1-1 and V is TRBV7-9; maybe TRBD1 (6 bases). The germline V gene encodes CDR1 SEHNR and CDR2 FQNEAQ (reference sequence). V lost 3 bases and J 1 base, leaving 6 bases between the germline ends. The CDR3 is 13 amino acids. CDR3 DNA: TGTGCCAGCAGCTTGGGACAGAACACTGAAGCTTTCTTT. This codes for CASSLGQNTEAFF.